This paragraph reports one T cell receptor beta chain. No antigen is known for it. The same CDR3 can be traced to other DNA sequences in this sample. The data were taken from a study of shared clonotypes between healthy human individuals. Findings and limits, study-wide: Deeper or shallower sequencing was expected to change how clonotypes are shared among donors.

The sorted-subset replicate PCRs were given around 0.2 ug DNA, which is 27,000 or so T cell genomes. This table comes from immunoSEQ multiplex PCR, and its TCRdb copy is limited to in-frame clones, with some not included. Among about 1 million clones listed, more than 60% were seen once. The CDR3 is 14 amino acids. CDR1 is SGHTA and CDR2 is FQGNSA in the germline V gene. V was clipped by 5 bases and J by 0 bases, with 8 bases between them. The TCR sequence derives from a man younger than 35 in good health. The gene calls are TRBV7-2 and TRBJ1-3, with D maybe TRBD1 (6 bases). The sample comprised memory CD4+ T cells sorted from blood. Subset reported: CD45RA-negative fraction. The CDR3 spells CASSLGGSGNTIYF. In nucleotides, the CDR3 is TGTGCCAGCAGCCTAGGGGGCTCTGGAAACACCATATATTTT.